This T cell receptor (beta chain) was captured by sequencing in a study of T cell responses to AZD1222 COVID-19 vaccine. In germline, CDR1 is SGHTA, CDR2 FQGNSA. The V gene lost 4 bases and the J gene lost 5 bases, with 8 bases spanning the gap. The CDR3 is 12 amino acids. Method: immunoSEQ multiplex PCR; TCRdb's copy keeps in-frame clones and lacks some. The sample records 110,000 to 150,000 clones, 80% to 90% being singletons. Overall study findings and caveats: Spike-specific TCR breadth and depth grew following two AZD1222 doses.

This clone has only a few counts. Its antigen remains unknown. The chain has TRBV7-2 and TRBJ2-5; TRBD2 is a possible D gene (6 bases). This sequence was found in an adult in good health. The material sequenced was peripheral blood, taken on day 0 of AZD1222 vaccination. In nucleotides, the CDR3 is TGTGCCAGCAGCTGGGCGGGGGAGACCCAGTACTTC. Its protein product is CASSWAGETQYF.